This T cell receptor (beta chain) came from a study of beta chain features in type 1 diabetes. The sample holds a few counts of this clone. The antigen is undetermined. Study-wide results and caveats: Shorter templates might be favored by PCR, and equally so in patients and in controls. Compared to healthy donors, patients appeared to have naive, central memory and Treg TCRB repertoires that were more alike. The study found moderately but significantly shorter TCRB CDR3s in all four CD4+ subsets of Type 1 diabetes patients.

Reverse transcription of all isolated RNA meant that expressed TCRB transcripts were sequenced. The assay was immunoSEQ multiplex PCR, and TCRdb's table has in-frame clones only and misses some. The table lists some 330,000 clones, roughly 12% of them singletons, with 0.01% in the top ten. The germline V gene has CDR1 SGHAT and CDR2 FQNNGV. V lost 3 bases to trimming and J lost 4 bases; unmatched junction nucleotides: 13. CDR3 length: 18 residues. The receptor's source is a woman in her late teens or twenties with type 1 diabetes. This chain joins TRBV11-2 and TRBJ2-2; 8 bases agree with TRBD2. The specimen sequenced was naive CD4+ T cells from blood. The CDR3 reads CASSLDRPSGGATGELFF. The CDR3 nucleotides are TGTGCCAGCAGCTTGGACCGTCCCAGCGGGGGAGCCACCGGGGAGCTGTTTTTT.